Sequencing of this T cell receptor (beta chain) was carried out in a study of blood T cell repertoires in COVID-19 (TCRdb year 2020). General notes on the study: Samples covering the acute and convalescent phases of COVID-19 were provided by collaborators in the United States, Italy and Spain. The prospective study material was composed of cDNA or gDNA derived from T cells, B-cell-depleted T cells, or PBMCs. Nearly every sample came with metadata listing a de-identified subject ID, COVID-19 status, age in years and sex. A freely available public database, intended as a resource for researchers studying the immune response to SARS-CoV-2, is where the repertoires were released. Samples came from the ongoing ImmuneRACE study (first 160 participants) plus 1,254 subjects from 6 global collaborators. Where HLA class I and class II types were available, the types were taken from metadata supplied by the sample provider, not from assay-based typing. Deeply sampled blood TCRbeta repertoires from subjects exposed to, actively infected with, or recovered from COVID-19 were included in the dataset. Study-level results and caveats: The quantity of clinical and demographic metadata differed by source and by participant and was supplied without curation.

TCRbeta CDR3 regions were amplified from genomic DNA by means of the immunoSEQ Assay, a bias-controlled multiplex PCR. Processing in the source paper ran as follows. The number of nucleated cells in each sample was estimated from the amplification of reference gene primers within the assay. To quantify the absolute abundance of each unique TCRbeta CDR3 rearrangement, sequence reads were collapsed and filtered. For each sample, productive Simpson clonality was calculated by taking the square root of Simpson's diversity index across productive rearrangements. This immuneACCESS table, as held by TCRdb, lists in-frame sequences with V and J called but not all clones. Of the missing ones, under half trace to an unresolved V gene in checked studies; the others have no known cause. For V, J and clone size, that table is used; D and trimming come from the DNA. Present in this sample are about 120,000 clones, about 87% of which were seen just once. In total, the top ten clones hold roughly 30% of the sample.

Whole blood was collected in K2EDTA tubes by collaborating institutions according to the institutions' own protocols. For TCRbeta analysis, collaborator samples were shipped as frozen whole blood, as isolated PBMCs, or as DNA extracted from either sample type. The CDR3 has 17 amino acids, counting the end cysteine and phenylalanine. The read is trimmed to its CDR3 DNA, 51 bases read in frame from base 1. Reading the germline V gene (reference sequence) gives CDR1 LGHDT and CDR2 YNNKEL. The germline V and J ends show losses of 0 bases and 1 base respectively, and no gene match explains 5 bases of the junction. As concerns this clone: Its binding antigen is unknown. No qualities accompany the bases; no much larger clone lies one base away.

The TCR comes from a woman aged 70-85 years with acute or convalescent COVID-19. The chain is encoded by TRBV3-1 (or the pseudogene TRBV3-2) joined to TRBJ2-4, with 8 middle bases fitting TRBD2. Specimen: peripheral blood. The sequence in DNA is TGTGCCAGCAGCCAAGAGGGCGGGGGGAAGGCCAAAAACATTCAGTACTTC. This gives the protein CASSQEGGGKAKNIQYF.